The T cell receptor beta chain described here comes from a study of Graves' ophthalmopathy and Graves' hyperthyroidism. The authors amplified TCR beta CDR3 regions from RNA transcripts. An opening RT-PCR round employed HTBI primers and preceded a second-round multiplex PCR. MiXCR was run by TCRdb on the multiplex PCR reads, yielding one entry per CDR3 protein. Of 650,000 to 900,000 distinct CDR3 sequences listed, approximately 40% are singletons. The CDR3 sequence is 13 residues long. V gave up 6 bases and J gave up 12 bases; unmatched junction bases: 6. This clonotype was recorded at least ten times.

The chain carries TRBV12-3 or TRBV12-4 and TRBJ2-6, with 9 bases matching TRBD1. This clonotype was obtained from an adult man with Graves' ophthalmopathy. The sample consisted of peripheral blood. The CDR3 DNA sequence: TGTGCCAGCAGCAAGGGACAGGGAAGCGTCCTGACTTTC. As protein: CASSKGQGSVLTF.